This T cell receptor (beta chain) was sequenced in a study of T cells in Graves' hyperthyroidism and ophthalmopathy. With 5 bases removed from V and 4 bases from J, the gap between germline ends came to 21 bases. This CDR3 has 16 residues. Germline assignment: CDR1 SGHTA and CDR2 FQGNSA. Orbital computed tomography and thyroid ultrasound, together with serum TRAb and thyroxine and clinical symptoms, were used for diagnoses. Amplified TCR beta CDR3 regions derived from RNA transcripts. The TCR CDR3 was amplified in a first-round RT-PCR using the HTBI primer set. One entry per CDR3 protein, called by TCRdb with MiXCR from the multiplex PCR reads. The table records hundreds of thousands of distinct CDR3 sequences, less than 25% of them present only once.

The source is a man aged 25 to 45 with Graves' ophthalmopathy. The chain couples TRBV7-2 to TRBJ2-7; the D call may be TRBD1 or TRBD2 (6 bases each). The specimen was blood. CDR3 DNA: TGTGCCAGCAGCCCCTCCCTCGGGGGACACCTTTACGAGCAGTACTTC. Translated: CASSPSLGGHLYEQYF.